This T cell receptor (beta chain) was observed in a study of identical twins. To note about this clonotype: Antigen specificity is unknown.

TCRdb reprocessed the 5' RACE reads with MiXCR, giving one entry per CDR3 protein. The sample has some 500,000 distinct CDR3 sequences, 13% to 15% seen once. The CDR3 loop spans 16 amino acids. CDR1 is MDHEN and CDR2 is SYDVKM in the germline V gene. J lost 1 base, V lost 3 bases, and 5 bases had no gene match. Study-wide points: In beta out-of-frame sequences, the excess sharing between twins was weaker. Rather than following the same donors, the conclusions depended on cross-sectional statistical analysis.

The data also belong to a second study, concerning yellow fever vaccine responses in identical twins.

This chain joins TRBV28 and TRBJ1-5; 8 bases are shared with TRBD1. The TCR sequence derives from a woman in her late teens or twenties in good health. Sequencing was performed on CD4+ T cells sorted from blood. CDR3 protein: CASSFQGAPSNQPQHF. For the CDR3, the DNA is TGTGCCAGCAGTTTCCAGGGGGCGCCCAGCAATCAGCCCCAGCATTTT.